The table lists the clone carrying this T cell receptor (beta chain) with many counts. Its cognate antigen is unknown. The sample is drawn from a study of T-cell reconstitution after alpha-beta-depleted transplantation in children. Whole-study findings and limits: After transplant, at about two months, alpha-beta T cells were reportedly derived from several hundred expanded graft clones. It was newly produced T cells that mostly accounted for T-cell counts and diversity one year after transplant.

During its preparation, the TCRbeta library received unique molecular identifiers. One entry per CDR3 protein results from TCRdb running MiXCR on the PCR reads. This table holds under 850,000 distinct CDR3 sequences, roughly 13% found once. CDR3 length: 16 residues. Trimming cost V 1 base and J 7 bases, with 18 bases left between them. From germline, CDR1 is SGHDT and CDR2 YYEEEE. This chain links TRBV5-6 with TRBJ2-1; maybe TRBD2 (5 bases). The source of this sequence is a girl aged 2 to 9 with congenital amegakaryocytic thrombocytopenia, due to receive a stem cell transplant. This sample comprised PBMCs, obtained before TCRalphabeta/CD19-depleted stem cell transplant. The CDR3 DNA sequence: TGTGCCAGCAGCTTGACGGGGAAGTACATATCGAATGAGCAGTTCTTC. This codes for CASSLTGKYISNEQFF.